Presented here are 20 T cell receptor beta chains from one specimen sequenced in a study of sequential checkpoint blockade in melanoma. Regarding treatment: randomized to nivolumab then ipilimumab (arm A) or the reverse (arm B). Data came from immunoSEQ multiplex PCR; TCRdb stores just in-frame clones and leaves some out. The data hold about 3,500 clones, with 17% observed a single time. Sequenced material: tumor tissue (inferred from file names), taken from a patient given nivolumab and ipilimumab in sequence. The origin of the receptors is a human donor with melanoma.

Relative to its sample, this clone is medium-sized (0.01 to 0.1%). The chain uses TRBV6-8 and TRBJ1-4; D is possibly TRBD1 (5 bases). The CDR3 loop spans 15 amino acids. The ends were cut back, 5 bases at V and 5 bases at J, with 15 bases in the middle. CDR1 MNHGY and CDR2 SAAAGT come from the germline V gene. CDR3 residues: CASSTATADNEKLFF. In DNA form, the CDR3 reads TGTGCCAGCAGTACGGCGACAGCGGACAATGAAAAACTGTTTTTT.

The chain couples TRBV6-8 to TRBJ1-2, with 8 bases fitting TRBD1. V dropped 0 bases and J dropped 8; count of bases not matched to a gene: 8. Germline assignment: CDR1 MNHGY and CDR2 SAAAGT. The length of the CDR3 is 15 residues. The chain's CDR3 is CASSYSNQGARGYTF. In DNA, the CDR3 is TGTGCCAGCAGTTACTCAAACCAGGGGGCGCGGGGCTACACCTTC.

The chain links TRBV29-1 to TRBJ2-2; D possibly corresponds to TRBD2 (5 bases). The CDR3 extends over 13 amino acids. From germline, CDR1 is SQVTM and CDR2 ANQGSEA. V shed 6 bases and J shed 6 bases, with 14 bases lying between them. Here the CDR3 DNA reads TGCAGCGTCCGCGAGGGAATGGCCGGGGAGCTGTTTTTT. Protein product: CSVREGMAGELFF.

The gene calls are TRBV27 and TRBJ2-6; 8 bases are a match to TRBD1. This CDR3 region has 17 residues. CDR1 and CDR2 (germline): MNHEY, SMNVEV (reference sequence). With V trimmed by 5 bases and J by 1 base, 7 bases remained unmatched. The CDR3 region is CASSPDRVASGANVLTF. The CDR3 bases are TGTGCCAGCAGTCCGGACAGGGTCGCGTCTGGGGCCAACGTCCTGACTTTC.

This clone has a count of ten or more. This chain joins TRBV11-3 and TRBJ1-6; TRBD1 matches at 9 bases. Germline trimming cut 2 bases from V and 9 bases from J; bases unmatched to any gene: 5. Germline CDR1 is SGHNT and CDR2 is YENEEA. The CDR3 runs 15 residues. The chain's CDR3 is CASSLSDRGGSPLHF. Here the CDR3 DNA reads TGTGCCAGCAGCTTATCGGACAGGGGAGGTTCACCCCTCCACTTT.

This clone has just one count. The chain combines TRBV5-1 with TRBJ1-4; 8 bases agree with TRBD1. The trim removed 4 bases at V and 11 bases at J, leaving 10 bases unmatched. Germline lookup yields CDR1 SGHRS and CDR2 YFSETQ. The CDR3 consists of 14 residues. The CDR3 DNA follows: TGCGCCAGCAGCCTCGGACAGGGTGGGGATAAACTGTTTTTT. This codes for CASSLGQGGDKLFF. The full variable domain, in which reference TRBV5-1 and TRBJ1-4 provide the parts outside the CDR3, is KAGVTQTPRYLIKTRGQQVTLSCSPISGHRSVSWYQQTPGQGLQFLFEYFSETQRNKGNFPGRFSGRQFSNSRSEMNVSTLELGDSALYLCASSLGQGGDKLFFGSGTQLSVL.

CDR3 sequence: CASTYGGQPQHF. The DNA of the CDR3 is TGTGCCAGCACCTACGGGGGTCAGCCCCAGCATTTT. This chain connects TRBV6-8 to TRBJ1-5; TRBD1 is a possible D gene (5 bases). Germline lookup yields CDR1 MNHGY and CDR2 SAAAGT. V shed 7 bases and J shed 6 bases, with 10 bases lying between them. The CDR3 is 12 residues long.

This clone is termed medium-sized. The chain is built from TRBV11-3 and TRBJ2-3; 11 positions match TRBD2. The CDR3 contains 16 residues. CDR1 SGHNT and CDR2 YENEEA come from the germline V gene. Trimming cost V 4 bases and J 6 bases; bases outside gene matches: 9. CDR3 amino acids: CASSSQGLADWDTQYF. CDR3 DNA: TGTGCCAGCAGCTCGCAGGGACTAGCGGACTGGGATACGCAGTATTTT.

The CDR3 nucleotides read TGTGCCAGTAGTATAGATCGGGCTGGGGAGCAGTTCTTC. It codes for CASSIDRAGEQFF. This chain uses TRBV19 with TRBJ2-1; D not resolved. The CDR3 spans 13 residues. CDR1 LNHDA and CDR2 SQIVND come from the germline V gene (reference sequence). V dropped 0 bases and J dropped 10 bases, with 10 bases sitting between them.

In its sample, this clone ranks as medium-sized (0.01 to 0.1%). This rearrangement joins TRBV6-8 to TRBJ1-2; D may be TRBD1 (5 bases). The CDR3 has 15 residues. The V gene lost 6 bases and the J gene lost 2 bases, with 16 bases spanning the gap. The germline V gene has CDR1 MNHGY and CDR2 SAAAGT. As DNA, the CDR3 is TGTGCCAGCAGCGACAGCGGGAGAACCAACTATGGCTACACCTTC. Its translation: CASSDSGRTNYGYTF.

Ten or more counts support this clone. The sample has other DNA sequences that encode this CDR3 too. This chain's CDR3 is CASSQSRDRGSYEQYF. Here the CDR3 DNA reads TGTGCCAGCAGCCAGAGCAGGGACAGGGGGTCCTACGAGCAGTACTTC. This chain uses TRBV11-3 with TRBJ2-7; 11 bases map to TRBD1. This CDR3 comprises 16 residues. The V gene's germline CDR1 is SGHNT and CDR2 YENEEA. Losses at the gene ends were 5 bases for V and 1 base for J; bases not matched to a gene: 7. The full variable domain, completed using reference TRBV11-3 and TRBJ2-7, is EAGVVQSPRYKIIEKKQPVAFWCNPISGHNTLYWYLQNLGQGPELLIRYENEEAVDDSQLPKDRFSAERLKGVDSTLKIQPAELGDSAVYLCASSQSRDRGSYEQYFGPGTRLTVT.

This clone was observed a handful of times. No DNA is shown, since the ends of the CDR3 on it are uncertain; the CDR3 is the one TCRdb lists. The chain combines TRBV6-8 with TRBJ2-7; the tabulated D call, TRBD2, remains unverified against the DNA. Germline CDR1 reads MNHGY; CDR2 reads SAAAGT. The CDR3 sequence runs 19 residues, both termini included. The CDR3 here is CASSSSRGRTSGRDYEQYF.

Only a few counts were recorded for this clone. The chain joins TRBV18 to TRBJ2-3; D remains unclear. This CDR3 contains 18 residues. Trimming stripped 1 base from V and 6 bases from J, with 23 bases between. Germline CDR1 and CDR2: KGHSH and LQKENI. The CDR3 coding sequence is TGTGCCAGCTCACCACAAACCCCCCGACTCCCTGCGCCGGATACGCAGTATTTT. It codes for CASSPQTPRLPAPDTQYF.

The chain carries TRBV15 and TRBJ2-1; D unresolved. Trimming stripped 4 bases from V and 0 bases from J, with 10 bases between. Germline CDR1 LNHNV, CDR2 YYDKDF (reference sequence). The CDR3 runs to 15 residues. The CDR3: CATSTLDPSYNEQFF. CDR3 nucleotides: TGTGCCACCAGCACACTCGACCCCTCCTACAATGAGCAGTTCTTC. Full variable domain (outside the CDR3, taken from reference TRBV15 and TRBJ2-1): DAMVIQNPRYQVTQFGKPVTLSCSQTLNHNVMYWYQQKSSQAPKLLFHYYDKDFNNEADTPDNFQSRRPNTSFCFLDIRSPGLGDTAMYLCATSTLDPSYNEQFFGPGTRLTVL.

This clone was detected many times. The chain recombines TRBV11-3 with TRBJ2-7; 8 nucleotides agree with TRBD2. The CDR3 totals 16 residues. Germline CDR1 reads SGHNT; CDR2 reads YENEEA. V gave up 5 bases and J gave up 0 bases; unmatched junction bases: 9. In nucleotides, the CDR3 is TGTGCCAGCAGCCCCCCGGGGAGCGGGAGCTCCTACGAGCAGTACTTC. Amino acid sequence: CASSPPGSGSSYEQYF.

This clone has a handful of counts. The rearrangement links TRBV19 to TRBJ2-2; 7 nucleotides line up with TRBD1. The CDR3 contains 14 residues. The germline V gene has CDR1 LNHDA and CDR2 SQIVND (reference sequence). With 5 bases clipped from V and 0 bases from J, the junction kept 0 bases outside the gene matches. CDR3 sequence (DNA): TGTGCCAGTAGTGGGACAGCGAACACCGGGGAGCTGTTTTTT. This sequence encodes CASSGTANTGELFF.

This clone is judged medium-sized. This sequence joins TRBV6-8 and TRBJ2-7; the match to TRBD1 covers 9 bases. This CDR3 contains 14 residues. Per germline, CDR1 MNHGY and CDR2 SAAAGT. V gave up 5 bases and J gave up 5 bases; unmatched junction bases: 7. CDR3 DNA sequence: TGTGCCAGCAGTACACCGGGACAGGGCAACGAGCAGTACTTC. Its protein product is CASSTPGQGNEQYF.

The V gene is TRBV12-5, the J gene TRBJ2-1; TRBD1 matches 7 bases. Germline lookup yields CDR1 LGHNT and CDR2 FRNRAP. This CDR3 is 13 amino acids long. Germline trimming cut 11 bases from V and 10 bases from J; bases unmatched to any gene: 14. The CDR3 DNA follows: TGTGCTGCCGGGACAGTTGTAATAGGGGAGCAGTTCTTC. Its translation: CAAGTVVIGEQFF. The full variable domain, its missing parts supplied by reference TRBV12-5 and TRBJ2-1, is DARVTQTPRHKVTEMGQEVTMRCQPILGHNTVFWYRQTMMQGLELLAYFRNRAPLDDSGMPKDRFSAEMPDATLATLKIQPSEPRDSAVYFCAAGTVVIGEQFFGPGTRLTVL.

The DNA for the CDR3 is TGTGCCAGCACCCAAGCAGCGGGAGGTGGAGATACGCAGTATTTT. Its translation is CASTQAAGGGDTQYF. The chain is built from TRBV28 and TRBJ2-3, with 9 bases fitting TRBD2. The CDR3 is 15 amino acids. Germline V gene data show CDR1 as MDHEN and CDR2 as SYDVKM. V dropped 7 bases and J dropped 5; count of bases not matched to a gene: 10.

The V gene is TRBV18, the J gene TRBJ2-5; TRBD1 agrees at 7 bases. The germline V gene has CDR1 KGHSH and CDR2 LQKENI. This CDR3 spans 14 amino acids. V dropped 2 bases and J dropped 5; count of bases not matched to a gene: 5. The CDR3 DNA is TGTGCCAGCTCACCAAACGGCAGGGGGGAGACCCAGTACTTC. Translation: CASSPNGRGETQYF.